The source of this T cell receptor (beta chain) is a study of T cell responses to AZD1222 COVID-19 vaccine. Overall study results and limits: Reports say nearly half of spike-specific TCRs go after unmutated variant regions. Researchers took repertoire samples only after the peak T cell response had come. Donors, mostly white British, included more females; clonal diversity was possibly underestimated.

Remarks on this clone: Its matching antigen is unknown.

Profiling relied on immunoSEQ multiplex PCR, and the TCRdb table lists in-frame clones only, not all of them. This table has fewer than 200,000 clones, 85% to 95% appearing once. CDR1 is LNHDA, CDR2 SQIVND, per germline (reference sequence). V lost 4 bases and J 3 bases, leaving 9 bases between the germline ends. CDR3 length: 14 amino acids. V and J are TRBV19 and TRBJ2-2; D is ambiguous. This clonotype was obtained from an adult who received the MenACWY meningococcal vaccine as a control. The sample in question was peripheral blood, obtained 28 days after the second dose of the MenACWY control vaccine. CDR3 DNA sequence: TGTGCCAGTAGTACAACTCGCGACACCGGGGAGCTGTTTTTT. Translation gives CASSTTRDTGELFF. The entire variable domain, with the rest obtained from reference TRBV19 and TRBJ2-2, is as follows: DGGITQSPKYLFRKEGQNVTLSCEQNLNHDAMYWYRQDPGQGLRLIYYSQIVNDFQKGDIAEGYSVSREKKESFPLTVTSAQKNPTAFYLCASSTTRDTGELFFGEGSRLTVL.